This T cell receptor (beta chain) was profiled in a study of OX40 agonist ivuxolimab in advanced cancers. This CDR3 spans 12 amino acids. Germline CDR1 reads MNHEY; CDR2 reads SMNVEV (reference sequence). V shed 3 bases and J shed 9 bases, with 11 bases lying between them. TCRdb's table, derived via immunoSEQ multiplex PCR, lists solely in-frame clones and lacks some. This sample has some 39,000 clones, with 81% found just once. This chain uses TRBV27 with TRBJ1-1; D unresolved. This material consisted of CD4+ or CD8+ T cells sorted from blood, taken in a trial of the OX40 agonist ivuxolimab. The clonotype originates from an adult with an advanced solid tumor such as melanoma, head and neck, liver or kidney cancer. CDR3 bases: TGTGCCAGCAGTTTGAATGGTGGAAAAGCTTTCTTT. It codes for CASSLNGGKAFF.